This entry lists 32 T cell receptor beta chains sequenced from one sample in a study of T cells in Graves' hyperthyroidism and ophthalmopathy. Amplification of TCR beta CDR3 regions was performed using RNA transcripts as template. TCR CDR3 regions were first amplified by RT-PCR with HTBI primers. MiXCR was run by TCRdb on the multiplex PCR reads, yielding one entry per CDR3 protein. The sample holds around 350,000 distinct CDR3 sequences, around 15% seen once. The source material was blood. These receptors were taken from a woman aged 25 to 39 with Graves' ophthalmopathy.

There are a few counts of this clonotype. The chain joins TRBV4-1 to TRBJ2-5; D gene uncertain. In germline, CDR1 is MGHRA, CDR2 YSYEKL. This CDR3 is built from 17 residues. V gave up 0 bases and J gave up 1 base, with 15 bases separating them. The CDR3 nucleotides are TGCGCCAGCAGCCAAGAAAAGTTTAACGACGGCCAAGAGACCCAGTACTTC. Its translation: CASSQEKFNDGQETQYF.

This clonotype has at least ten counts. CDR3: CSAAQGGDYSNQPQHF. CDR3 bases: TGCAGTGCTGCCCAAGGGGGTGACTATAGCAATCAGCCCCAGCATTTT. This rearrangement joins TRBV20-1 to TRBJ1-5; perhaps TRBD1 as D (6 bases). This CDR3 is built from 16 residues. V gave up 5 bases and J gave up 0 bases, with 17 bases separating them. Germline lookup yields CDR1 DFQATT and CDR2 SNEGSKA (reference sequence).

This clonotype was counted ten times or more. CDR3 DNA sequence: TGTGCCAGCTCACCACGTAGGGGCAACTATGGCTACACCTTC. It encodes CASSPRRGNYGYTF. The chain carries TRBV18 and TRBJ1-2; a weak D match, TRBD1 (5 bases). The CDR3 has 14 amino acids. Germline CDR1 reads KGHSH; CDR2 reads LQKENI. Trimming cost V 1 base and J 2 bases, with 8 bases left between them.

This clonotype was found many times. The rearrangement joins TRBV14 to TRBJ2-3, with a possible D match to TRBD2 (6 bases). The CDR3 spans 14 residues. In germline, CDR1 is SGHDN, CDR2 FVKESK. With 0 bases removed from V and 9 bases from J, the gap between germline ends came to 13 bases. This CDR3 reads CASSQDRAGRTQYF. CDR3 in DNA: TGTGCCAGCAGCCAAGATCGGGCAGGGAGGACGCAGTATTTT.

This clonotype showed up many times. The chain has TRBV6-1 and TRBJ1-1; 8 bases align to TRBD1. CDR1 MNHNS and CDR2 SASEGT come from the germline V gene. With V trimmed by 8 bases and J by 3 bases, 5 bases remained unmatched. The CDR3 totals 13 residues. The chain's CDR3 is CASQGQADTEAFF. In DNA, the CDR3 is TGTGCCAGCCAGGGACAGGCGGACACTGAAGCTTTCTTT.

This clonotype was seen a handful of times. The J gene is TRBJ1-3, the V gene TRBV12-3 or TRBV12-4; D remains ambiguous. With 3 bases removed from V and 1 base from J, the gap between germline ends came to 7 bases. The CDR3 runs to 14 residues. CDR3 coding DNA: TGTGCCAGCAGTTTTGTAGGGTCTGGAAACACCATATATTTT. It translates to CASSFVGSGNTIYF.

This clonotype was observed a handful of times. V gene TRBV9 combines with J gene TRBJ1-2, with TRBD1 identical over 8 bases. The germline V gene encodes CDR1 SGDLS and CDR2 YYNGEE. J lost 1 base, V lost 6 bases, and 8 bases had no gene match. This CDR3 spans 15 amino acids. The CDR3 sequence: CASKKGQDDNYGYTF. CDR3 nucleotide sequence: TGTGCCAGCAAGAAGGGACAGGATGATAACTATGGCTACACCTTC.

This clonotype was seen a handful of times. V is TRBV5-1 and J is TRBJ2-2; TRBD2 aligns across 8 bases. This CDR3 is 15 amino acids long. V shed 8 bases, J shed 0 bases, and the junction held 6 bases outside the gene matches. The V gene's germline CDR1 is SGHRS and CDR2 YFSETQ. The CDR3 spells CASNGRASNTGELFF. CDR3 coding DNA: TGCGCCAGTAACGGGAGGGCCTCGAACACCGGGGAGCTGTTTTTT.

This clonotype was counted ten times or more. This sequence joins TRBV20-1 and TRBJ2-7; 7 bases align to TRBD2. The CDR3 has 14 amino acids. Germline-derived CDR1 and CDR2 are DFQATT and SNEGSKA (reference sequence). V trimming: 7 bases; J trimming: 0 bases; junction bases outside the gene matches: 9. For the CDR3, the DNA is TGCAGTGGCGAGGTGGGGGGGAGCTCCTACGAGCAGTACTTC. Translated, it gives CSGEVGGSSYEQYF.

This clonotype showed up just a few times. The genes are TRBV9 and TRBJ1-4; D possibly corresponds to TRBD1 (5 bases). V was trimmed by 3 bases and J by 7 bases, leaving 10 bases between them. This CDR3 contains 13 residues. CDR1 is SGDLS, CDR2 YYNGEE, per germline. Here the CDR3 reads CASSADRSEKLFF. CDR3 nucleotides: TGTGCCAGCAGCGCCGACAGATCTGAAAAACTGTTTTTT.

The chain recombines TRBV12-5 with TRBJ1-2, with D possibly TRBD1 on 5 matching bases. The CDR3 is made up of 14 amino acids. Germline CDR1 is LGHNT and CDR2 is FRNRAP. V lost 0 bases, J lost 5 bases, and 10 bases lay in between. Here the CDR3 DNA reads TGTGCTAGTGGTTTGGTACGGGGGGAATATGGCTACACCTTC. It specifies CASGLVRGEYGYTF. Full variable domain (rest looked up from reference TRBV12-5 and TRBJ1-2): DARVTQTPRHKVTEMGQEVTMRCQPILGHNTVFWYRQTMMQGLELLAYFRNRAPLDDSGMPKDRFSAEMPDATLATLKIQPSEPRDSAVYFCASGLVRGEYGYTFGSGTRLTVV.

The rearrangement joins TRBV28 to TRBJ2-3, with 10 bases that match TRBD2. With V trimmed by 5 bases and J by 5 bases, 10 bases remained unmatched. This CDR3 spans 16 amino acids. CDR1 MDHEN and CDR2 SYDVKM come from the germline V gene. In DNA form, the CDR3 reads TGTGCCAGCAGTGATACGCTAGCGGGAGCGGGAGATACGCAGTATTTT. Translation: CASSDTLAGAGDTQYF.

This clonotype was observed at least ten times. V gene TRBV11-2 combines with J gene TRBJ2-3; D is unclear. Deletions cut 1 base from V and 5 bases from J, with 4 bases between. Per germline, CDR1 SGHAT and CDR2 FQNNGV. The CDR3 sequence is 12 residues long. For the CDR3, the DNA is TGTGCCAGCAGCTTAGCTATAGATACGCAGTATTTT. Translated: CASSLAIDTQYF. Variable domain in full (rest from reference TRBV11-2 and TRBJ2-3): EAGVAQSPRYKIIEKRQSVAFWCNPISGHATLYWYQQILGQGPKLLIQFQNNGVVDDSQLPKDRFSAERLKGVDSTLKIQPAKLEDSAVYLCASSLAIDTQYFGPGTRLTVL.

In this sample, this clonotype turned up many times. Here the CDR3 DNA reads TGTGCCAGTAGTATCCCGACAGGGGGCACTGAAGCTTTCTTT. Protein product: CASSIPTGGTEAFF. The chain combines TRBV19 with TRBJ1-1; 9 bases align to TRBD1. This CDR3 spans 14 amino acids. Germline V gives CDR1 LNHDA, CDR2 SQIVND (reference sequence). The V segment lost 3 bases and the J segment 4 bases; nucleotides outside the gene matches: 3.

The chain carries TRBV19 and TRBJ1-2; 8 bases fit TRBD1. Germline CDR1 LNHDA, CDR2 SQIVND (reference sequence). V lost 2 bases, J lost 1 base, and 9 bases stayed unmatched. The CDR3 is made up of 17 amino acids. CDR3 sequence reads: CASSISRTGSINYGYTF. The CDR3 nucleotides are TGTGCCAGTAGTATATCGCGGACAGGGAGCATTAACTATGGCTACACCTTC.

This clonotype was observed at least ten times. This chain joins TRBV14 and TRBJ2-5; TRBD2 might be the D (5 bases). Trimming took 0 bases from V and 5 from J, leaving 7 bases between them. The germline V gene encodes CDR1 SGHDN and CDR2 FVKESK. The CDR3 extends over 13 amino acids. In nucleotides, the CDR3 is TGTGCCAGCAGCCAAGATGCTAGCGAGACCCAGTACTTC. This codes for CASSQDASETQYF. Variable domain in full (rest from reference TRBV14 and TRBJ2-5): EAGVTQFPSHSVIEKGQTVTLRCDPISGHDNLYWYRRVMGKEIKFLLHFVKESKQDESGMPNNRFLAERTGGTYSTLKVQPAELEDSGVYFCASSQDASETQYFGPGTRLLVL.

This clonotype was counted ten times or more. This chain links TRBV2 with TRBJ1-5; a possible D gene is TRBD1 (5 bases). The CDR3 is 16 residues long. Germline V gives CDR1 SNHLY, CDR2 FYNNEI. Trimming removed 6 bases at V and 5 bases at J, with 20 bases between. This chain's CDR3 is CASSPPPGQSYQPQHF. The CDR3 DNA follows: TGTGCCAGCAGCCCCCCCCCGGGGCAGTCCTATCAGCCCCAGCATTTT.

This clonotype appeared a few times. V is TRBV28 and J is TRBJ2-7; D is unresolved. The germline CDR1 and CDR2 sequences are MDHEN and SYDVKM. Trimming removed 5 bases at V and 2 bases at J, with 13 bases between. The length of the CDR3 is 14 residues. The CDR3: CASSPLFAPYEQYF. CDR3 sequence (DNA): TGTGCCAGCAGTCCCCTCTTCGCGCCCTACGAGCAGTACTTC.

This clonotype was seen at least ten times. The chain joins TRBV29-1 to TRBJ1-5; D unresolved. Between the trimmed V and J ends, which lost 4 bases and 0 bases, there was a span of 7 bases. In germline, CDR1 is SQVTM, CDR2 ANQGSEA. The CDR3 sequence is 13 residues long. CDR3 DNA: TGCAGCGTTGGGGGAAATAGCAATCAGCCCCAGCATTTT. Translated: CSVGGNSNQPQHF.

The chain links TRBV4-2 to TRBJ2-3; the match to TRBD2 covers 9 bases. The CDR3 is 15 amino acids. V shed 4 bases and J 7 bases; nucleotides not matched to a gene: 9. From germline, CDR1 is LGHNA and CDR2 YNFKEQ. For the CDR3, the DNA is TGTGCCAGCAGCCCCTCCAGCGGGGGGACGAATACGCAGTATTTT. It translates to CASSPSSGGTNTQYF.

V gene TRBV2 combines with J gene TRBJ2-1; 13 bases are a match to TRBD2. The V segment lost 8 bases and the J segment 3 bases; nucleotides outside the gene matches: 7. This CDR3 comprises 16 residues. From germline, CDR1 is SNHLY and CDR2 FYNNEI. The CDR3 loop reads CASFTSGGALYNEQFF. The CDR3 nucleotides are TGTGCCAGCTTTACTAGCGGGGGGGCCCTCTACAATGAGCAGTTCTTC.

This clonotype was counted between two and nine times. The CDR3 nucleotides are TGTGCCAGCAGTAAGGACGTTGGGACCCAGTACTTC. It encodes CASSKDVGTQYF. The chain employs TRBV12-3 or TRBV12-4 and TRBJ2-5; D not resolved. V gave up 5 bases and J gave up 7 bases, with 11 bases separating them. The CDR3 sequence is 12 residues long.

The V call is TRBV27, the J call TRBJ2-7, with D perhaps matching TRBD2 (6 bases). V dropped 0 bases and J dropped 4 bases, with 10 bases sitting between them. Per germline, CDR1 MNHEY and CDR2 SMNVEV (reference sequence). The CDR3 is 14 residues long. The CDR3 coding sequence is TGTGCCAGCAGTTTATCGTTGGGAGGATACGAGCAGTACTTC. This encodes CASSLSLGGYEQYF.

This clonotype has a count of ten or more. The junction does not match germline at one end; this may be a read error. CDR3 nucleotide sequence: TGCGCCAGCAGGTTGGACGGAGACTATGGCTACACCTTC. Its protein is CASRLDGDYGYTF. The chain couples TRBV5-1 to TRBJ1-2; D call uncertain. In germline, CDR1 is SGHRS, CDR2 YFSETQ. The CDR3 is 13 residues long.

This clonotype came up many times. Possible read error: a much larger clone is one base away. V is TRBV11-2 and J is TRBJ2-7; 9 bases map to TRBD1. In germline, CDR1 is SGHAT, CDR2 FQNNGV. The CDR3 length is 15 residues. CDR3 sequence (DNA): TGTGCCAGCAGCTTAGTAGCGACAGGGGGATACGGGCAGTACTTC. Translation gives CASSLVATGGYGQYF.

As concerns this clonotype: A read error is possible here, since a much larger clone lies one base away. The genes are TRBV2 and TRBJ1-4, with TRBD1 as a possible D gene (5 bases). There are 13 residues in the CDR3. Germline V lookup: CDR1 SNHLY, CDR2 FYNNEI. CDR3 loop: CASEGFLNETLFF. The CDR3 region has the DNA TGTGCCAGCGAGGGGTTCCTTAATGAAACACTGTTTTTT.

This clonotype was observed at least ten times. This chain connects TRBV5-4 to TRBJ1-2; D is unclear. The CDR3 runs to 13 residues. V gave up 0 bases and J gave up 4 bases, with 7 bases separating them. The germline gives CDR1 SGHNT, CDR2 YYREEE (reference sequence). The CDR3 DNA reads TGTGCCAGCAGCTTGGGAGTTCCCTATGGCTACACCTTC. It is translated as CASSLGVPYGYTF.

This clonotype showed up many times. J is TRBJ2-1 and V is TRBV29-1; TRBD2 matches 7 bases. Germline CDR1 SQVTM, CDR2 ANQGSEA. Germline trimming cut 7 bases from V and 3 bases from J; bases unmatched to any gene: 6. The CDR3 extends over 13 amino acids. The CDR3 region has the DNA TGCAGCGAATTGACTAGCAACTACAATGAGCAGTTCTTC. Its protein product is CSELTSNYNEQFF.

There are many counts of this clonotype. J is TRBJ2-7 and V is TRBV11-1; possible D gene TRBD2, 6 bases. This CDR3 region has 14 residues. The germline V and J ends were trimmed by 8 bases and 3 bases, with 17 bases remaining between them. Germline values: CDR1 SGHAT, CDR2 FQDESV (reference sequence). CDR3 protein: CASRESGLNYEQYF. CDR3 sequence (DNA): TGTGCCAGCCGGGAAAGCGGGTTGAACTACGAGCAGTACTTC.

This clonotype was observed at least ten times. This chain joins TRBV7-2 and TRBJ2-1; the D gene is possibly TRBD2 (5 bases). This CDR3 spans 14 amino acids. Germline values: CDR1 SGHTA, CDR2 FQGNSA. Trimming cost V 2 bases and J 1 base, with 6 bases left between them. As DNA, the CDR3 is TGTGCCAGCAGCTTACGGGATTCCTACAATGAGCAGTTCTTC. This translates into CASSLRDSYNEQFF.

The CDR3 DNA reads as TGTGCCAGCAGTTATTGGTCAGACCGGCTTGGGAATTCACCCCTCCACTTT. Translated, it gives CASSYWSDRLGNSPLHF. The gene calls are TRBV27 and TRBJ1-6; D gene uncertain. Trimming cost V 4 bases and J 7 bases, with 20 bases left between them. The CDR3 runs 17 residues. Germline CDR1 and CDR2: MNHEY and SMNVEV (reference sequence).

CDR3 DNA: TGTGCCAGCAGTGTCTTGAGGGAGGAAGAGACCCAGTACTTC. Its translation is CASSVLREEETQYF. The V call is TRBV25-1, the J call TRBJ2-5; the D gene is possibly TRBD2 (6 bases). Between the trimmed V and J ends, which lost 4 bases and 3 bases, there was a span of 12 bases. Germline V CDR1 and CDR2: MGHDK, SYGVNS. This CDR3 comprises 14 residues.